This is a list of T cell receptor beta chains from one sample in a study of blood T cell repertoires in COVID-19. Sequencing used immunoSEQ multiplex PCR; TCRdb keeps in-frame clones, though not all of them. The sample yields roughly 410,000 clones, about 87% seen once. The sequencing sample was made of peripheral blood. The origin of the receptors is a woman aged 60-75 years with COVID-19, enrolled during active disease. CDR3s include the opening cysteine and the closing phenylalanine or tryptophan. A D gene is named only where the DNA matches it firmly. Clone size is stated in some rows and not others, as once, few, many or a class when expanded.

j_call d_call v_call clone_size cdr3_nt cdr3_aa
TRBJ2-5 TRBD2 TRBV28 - TGTGCCAGCAGTTTAGGTAGCGGGGAAAAGAGGGGGACCCAGTACTTC CASSLGSGEKRGTQYF
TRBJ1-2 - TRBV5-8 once TGTGCCAGCAGCTTGGGAGGGCCTCACTATGGCTACACCTTC CASSLGGPHYGYTF
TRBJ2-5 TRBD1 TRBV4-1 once TGCGCCAGCAGCACTCGGGACAGGCGACCGACAGAGACCCAGTACTTC CASSTRDRRPTETQYF
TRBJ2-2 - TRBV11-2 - TGTGCCAGCAGCTTAGTTGGTGGGGCACCTGGGGGGGAGCTGTTTTTT CASSLVGGAPGGELFF
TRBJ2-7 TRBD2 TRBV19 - TGTGCCAGTAGTCTGAAAACTAGCGGGGCCTACGAGCAGTACTTC CASSLKTSGAYEQYF
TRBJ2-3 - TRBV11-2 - TGTGCCAGCAGCTTAGATTTCGGAGATACGCAGTATTTT CASSLDFGDTQYF
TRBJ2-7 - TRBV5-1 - TGCGCCAGCAGCTTTAATCAGGGGGGCAACTACGAGCAGTACTTC CASSFNQGGNYEQYF
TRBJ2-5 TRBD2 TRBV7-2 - TGTGCCAGCAGCCATACTAGCGGGGGACCCGGGCGGGAGACCCAGTACTTC CASSHTSGGPGRETQYF
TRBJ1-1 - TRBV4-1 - TGCGCCAGCAGCCCCGGACAGCCGAACACTGAAGCTTTCTTT CASSPGQPNTEAFF
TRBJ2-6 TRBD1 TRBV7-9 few TGTGCCAGCAGCTCCCGGGGACAGGGAAGCGGGGCCAACGTCCTGACTTTC CASSSRGQGSGANVLTF
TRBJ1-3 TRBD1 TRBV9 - TGTGCCAGCAGCCCGGGACAGGGGAAGACTGGAAACACCATATATTTT CASSPGQGKTGNTIYF
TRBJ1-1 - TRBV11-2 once TGTGCCAGCAGCTTAGGTGGGACATTGAACACTGAAGCTTTCTTT CASSLGGTLNTEAFF
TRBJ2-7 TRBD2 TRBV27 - TGTGCCACAAGGACTAGCGGGGGTGCTCCTAGCGAGCAGTACTTC CATRTSGGAPSEQYF
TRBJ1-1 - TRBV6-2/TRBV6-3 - TGTGCCAGCAGTTACAGTCCCAGGGATCAAATGAACACTGAAGCTTTCTTT CASSYSPRDQMNTEAFF
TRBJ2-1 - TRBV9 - TGTGCCAGCAGCGTGACAATCCCCCACAATGAGCAGTTCTTC CASSVTIPHNEQFF
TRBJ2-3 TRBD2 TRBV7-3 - TGTGCCAGCAGCTCGGGACTAGCGGGGGCAGATACGCAGTATTTT CASSSGLAGADTQYF
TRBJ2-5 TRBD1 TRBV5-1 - TGCGCCAGCACGGACAGGGGCCAAGAGACCCAGTACTTC CASTDRGQETQYF
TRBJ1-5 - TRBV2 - TGTGCCAGCAGTGAATTGACGGCGGGCAATCAGCCCCAGCATTTT CASSELTAGNQPQHF
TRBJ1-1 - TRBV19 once TGTGCCAGTAGAATGGGGGCGGGGGACACTGAAGCTTTCTTT CASRMGAGDTEAFF
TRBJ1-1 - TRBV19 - TGTGCCAGTAGTTCCCGACAGAGCCTACTGAACACTGAAGCTTTCTTT CASSSRQSLLNTEAFF
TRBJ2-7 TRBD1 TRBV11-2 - TGTGCCAGCAGCTTAGATCTGGGACAGGGGTCCTACGAGCAGTACTTC CASSLDLGQGSYEQYF
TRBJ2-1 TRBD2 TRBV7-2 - TGTGCCAGCAGCCGTTCGGGGGGTTCCTACAATGAGCAGTTCTTC CASSRSGGSYNEQFF
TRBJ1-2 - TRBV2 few TGTGCCAGCAGTGGCGACTTTGGCTACACCTTC CASSGDFGYTF
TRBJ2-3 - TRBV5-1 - TGCGCCAGCAGCTTTGAACAGGTGGTAGATACGCAGTATTTT CASSFEQVVDTQYF
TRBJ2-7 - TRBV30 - TGTGCCTGGACCCTAGGGGCCTATGGCGAGCAGTACTTC CAWTLGAYGEQYF
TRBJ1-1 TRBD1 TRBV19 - TGTGCCAGTAGTCCCAGGACAGGGATGAACACTGAAGCTTTCTTT CASSPRTGMNTEAFF
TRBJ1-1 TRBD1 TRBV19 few TGTGCCAGTACTCGGGCAGGGGGAGTTATAGGCACTGAAGCTTTCTTT CASTRAGGVIGTEAFF
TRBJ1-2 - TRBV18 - TGTGCCAGCTCACCAATAACTCTCCGGGCAGGGGTTATCGGCTACACCTTC CASSPITLRAGVIGYTF
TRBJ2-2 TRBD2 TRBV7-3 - TGTGCCAGCAGCGTACTAGCGGGGTCAGGCACCGGGGAGCTGTTTTTT CASSVLAGSGTGELFF
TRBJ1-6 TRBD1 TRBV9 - TGTGCCAGCAGCGTAGGAGTCCCTGACAGGGGCTCCCTCACCTATAATTCACCCCTCCACTTT CASSVGVPDRGSLTYNSPLHF
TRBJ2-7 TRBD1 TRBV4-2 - TGTGCCAGCAGCCAAGAACCGGGACAGGGCTACGAGCAGTACTTC CASSQEPGQGYEQYF
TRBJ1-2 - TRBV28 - TGTGCCAGCAGTATTCAGGAAGTATATGGCTACACCTTC CASSIQEVYGYTF
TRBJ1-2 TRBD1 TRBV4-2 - TGTGCCAGCAGCCAAGGGGGACAGGTTTATGGCTACACCTTC CASSQGGQVYGYTF
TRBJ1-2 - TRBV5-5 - TGTGCCAGCAGCCCCGTGCGAGGGCTGTCTGGCTACACCTTC CASSPVRGLSGYTF
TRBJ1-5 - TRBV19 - TGTGCCAGTAGTATAGGAGGGTATAGCAATCAGCCCCAGCATTTT CASSIGGYSNQPQHF
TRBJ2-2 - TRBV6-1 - TGTGCCAGCAGTGAATTGGGCACAGGAAACACCGGGGAGCTGTTTTTT CASSELGTGNTGELFF
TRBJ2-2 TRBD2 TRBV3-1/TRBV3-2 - TGTGCCAGCAGCCCGATTGGTCTAGCGGGGGGGAACGGGGAGCTGTTTTTT CASSPIGLAGGNGELFF
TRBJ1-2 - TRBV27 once TGTGCCAGCAGACCCCTGGGAGCTGCTAACTATGGCTACACCTTC CASRPLGAANYGYTF
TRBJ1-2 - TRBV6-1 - TGTGCCAGCAGTGAAGCATCAGGGTTGGGCTATGGCTACACCTTC CASSEASGLGYGYTF
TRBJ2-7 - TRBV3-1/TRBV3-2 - TGTGCCAGCAGCCAAGTTACTTACTACGAGCAGTACTTC CASSQVTYYEQYF
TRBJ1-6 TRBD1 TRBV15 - TGTGCCACCAGCAGCGCCGGGACAGGTGATTCACCCCTCCACTTT CATSSAGTGDSPLHF
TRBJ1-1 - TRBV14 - TGTGCCAGCAGCCCCACCCAGGGGCTGAACACTGAAGCTTTCTTT CASSPTQGLNTEAFF
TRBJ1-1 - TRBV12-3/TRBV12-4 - TGTGCCAGCAGCTTGAGGTTTGAAGCTTTCTTT CASSLRFEAFF
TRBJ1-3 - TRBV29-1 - TGCAGCGTTGGGTCAGGGGTCGGAAACACCATATATTTT CSVGSGVGNTIYF
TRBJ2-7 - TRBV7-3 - TGTGCCAGCAGCTTAGAGGGAATAGGCGAGCAGTACTTC CASSLEGIGEQYF
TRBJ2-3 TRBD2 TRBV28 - TGTGCCAGCATCTTAGCGGGGGGCACAGATACGCAGTATTTT CASILAGGTDTQYF
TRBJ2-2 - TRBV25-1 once TGTGCCAGCAGTGAATTTAAGACAGACAACACCGGGGAGCTGTTTTTT CASSEFKTDNTGELFF
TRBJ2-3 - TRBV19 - TGTGCCAGTAATATGGCGGGGTGGGGGGCAGATACGCAGTATTTT CASNMAGWGADTQYF
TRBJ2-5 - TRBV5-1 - TGCGCCAGCAGCTGGTCGACAAGGGGCGTCGAGACCCAGTACTTC CASSWSTRGVETQYF
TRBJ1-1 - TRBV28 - TGTGCCAGCAGTTACACACAGCGGGTTGAAGCTTTCTTT CASSYTQRVEAFF